The T cell receptor beta chain described here comes from a study of shared clonotypes between healthy human individuals. Study information: The composition of the donors was a couple of women and three men aged 18 to 49. Findings of the study overall: With few donors, the genetic and exposure-history diversity represented was limited. Depth was large, yet rarefaction showed that sorted-subset sequencing was incomplete.

On this clone itself: Its specificity is not known.

CDR1 and CDR2 from the germline V gene are SGHVS and FNYEAQ. The CDR3 covers 17 residues. V was clipped by 1 base and J by 2 bases, with 16 bases between them. The naive CD8 subset, CD45RO-negative cells positively selected for CCR7, excluded terminally differentiated effector memory CD45RA+ cells. Donors had no recently reported acute infections or vaccinations and were HIV-negative. Sequencing used immunoSEQ multiplex PCR; TCRdb keeps in-frame clones, though not all of them. The sample consists of about 580,000 clones, about 98% of them appearing once. The chain has TRBV7-6 and TRBJ2-3; D possibly corresponds to TRBD2 (5 bases). Sequencing was carried out using naive CD8+ T cells sorted from blood. The origin of this receptor is a man younger than 40 in good health. The CDR3 is CASSLGSAGPFTDTQYF. DNA of the CDR3: TGTGCCAGCAGCTTAGGTTCTGCGGGCCCTTTCACAGATACGCAGTATTTT.